This T cell receptor beta chain was sequenced for a study of neurological immune-mediated disorders. Remarks on this clonotype: The antigen is not known.

CDR1 is SGHKS and CDR2 is YYEKEE in the germline V gene (reference sequence). CDR3 length equals 15 residues. J lost 7 bases, V lost 4 bases, and 8 bases had no gene match. The authors produced cDNA by 5'RACE using 10-nucleotide random UMIs. Each CDR3 protein is one row after TCRdb ran MiXCR on the 5' RACE reads. The profile covers about 40,000 distinct CDR3 sequences, with 13% to 15% appearing a single time and approximately 30% taken by the ten largest. For the unsorted libraries, 2 million PBMCs stored at -80 C served as input. Overall study findings and caveats: Subjects shared no identical expanded-clone CDR3 amino acid sequences, suggesting private TCR-beta repertoires in all groups. HTLV-1-associated myelopathy showed the most TCR clonal expansion; multiple sclerosis the least, below healthy controls.

This rearrangement joins TRBV5-5 to TRBJ1-4, with 9 bases that match TRBD1. The sequencing input was PBMCs. The sequence was obtained from a woman aged 45-65 years with HTLV-1-associated myelopathy (HAM/TSP). The CDR3 nucleotides are TGTGCCAGCAGCCTATCCGGGACAGGGCTTGAAAAACTGTTTTTT. Translating it yields CASSLSGTGLEKLFF.